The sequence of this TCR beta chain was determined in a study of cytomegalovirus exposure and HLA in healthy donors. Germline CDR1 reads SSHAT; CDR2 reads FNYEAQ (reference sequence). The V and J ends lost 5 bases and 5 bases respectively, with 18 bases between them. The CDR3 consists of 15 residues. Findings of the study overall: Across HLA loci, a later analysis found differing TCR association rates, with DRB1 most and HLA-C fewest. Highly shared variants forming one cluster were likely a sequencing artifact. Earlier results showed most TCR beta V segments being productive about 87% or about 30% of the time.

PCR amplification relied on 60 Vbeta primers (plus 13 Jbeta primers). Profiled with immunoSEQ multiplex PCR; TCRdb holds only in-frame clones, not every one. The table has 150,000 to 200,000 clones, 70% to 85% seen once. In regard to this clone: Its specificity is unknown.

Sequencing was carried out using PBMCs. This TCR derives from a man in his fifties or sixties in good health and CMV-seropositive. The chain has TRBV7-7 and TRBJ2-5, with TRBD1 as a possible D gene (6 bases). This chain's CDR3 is CASSQETGYEETQYF. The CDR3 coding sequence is TGTGCCAGCAGCCAGGAAACAGGGTACGAGGAGACCCAGTACTTC. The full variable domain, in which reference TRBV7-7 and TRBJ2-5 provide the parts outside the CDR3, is GAGVSQSPRYKVTKRGQDVTLRCDPISSHATLYWYQQALGQGPEFLTYFNYEAQPDKSGLPSDRFSAERPEGSISTLTIQRTEQRDSAMYRCASSQETGYEETQYFGPGTRLLVL.